This T cell receptor beta chain was captured by sequencing in a study of neurological immune-mediated disorders. Using its own MiXCR run on the 5' RACE reads, TCRdb lists one record per CDR3 protein. Altogether more than 30,000 distinct CDR3 sequences are present, about 13% being singletons, with the ten largest covering 2.3%. The table lists this clonotype with a few counts. A much larger clone is a single base away; this may be a read error. This CDR3 comprises 14 residues. CDR1 and CDR2 (germline): SEHNR, FQNEAQ (reference sequence). Time point defined: longitudinal time-point 2. Sequenced sample: PBMCs. The chain carries TRBV7-9 and TRBJ1-1, with D uncertain. The source of this sequence is a middle-aged woman in good health. CDR3 DNA: TGTGCCAGCAGGATCCGATCGGAGGCGGCTGACGCTTTCTTT. Amino acids: CASRIRSEAADAFF.